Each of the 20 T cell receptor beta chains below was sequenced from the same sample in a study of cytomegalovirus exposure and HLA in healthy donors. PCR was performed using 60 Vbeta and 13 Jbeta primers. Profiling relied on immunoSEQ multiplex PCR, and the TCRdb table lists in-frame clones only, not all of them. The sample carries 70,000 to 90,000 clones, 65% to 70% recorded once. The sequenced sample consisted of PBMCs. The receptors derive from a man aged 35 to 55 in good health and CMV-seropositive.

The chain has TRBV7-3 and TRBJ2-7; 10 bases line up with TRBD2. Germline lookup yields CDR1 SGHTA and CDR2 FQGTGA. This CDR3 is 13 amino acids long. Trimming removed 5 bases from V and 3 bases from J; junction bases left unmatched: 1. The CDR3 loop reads CASSRTSGYEQYF. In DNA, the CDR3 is TGTGCCAGCAGCCGGACTAGCGGCTACGAGCAGTACTTC.

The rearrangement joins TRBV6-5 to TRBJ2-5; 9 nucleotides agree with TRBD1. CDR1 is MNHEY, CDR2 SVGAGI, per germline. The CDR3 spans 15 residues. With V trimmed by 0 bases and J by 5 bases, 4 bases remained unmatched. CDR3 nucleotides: TGTGCCAGCAGTTACTCGGGACAGGGTTCCGAGACCCAGTACTTC. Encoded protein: CASSYSGQGSETQYF.

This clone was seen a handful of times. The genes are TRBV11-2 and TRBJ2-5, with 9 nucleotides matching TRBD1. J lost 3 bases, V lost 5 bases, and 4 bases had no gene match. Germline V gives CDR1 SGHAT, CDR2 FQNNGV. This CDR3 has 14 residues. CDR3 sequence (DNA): TGTGCCAGCAGCCCCAGGGACAGGGAAGAGACCCAGTACTTC. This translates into CASSPRDREETQYF.

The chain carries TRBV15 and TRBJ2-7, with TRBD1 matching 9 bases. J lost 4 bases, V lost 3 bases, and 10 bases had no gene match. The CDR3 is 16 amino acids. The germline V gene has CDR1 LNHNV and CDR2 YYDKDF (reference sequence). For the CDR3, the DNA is TGTGCCACCAGCAGTTCACGGACAGGGGTTAGGTACGAGCAGTACTTC. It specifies CATSSSRTGVRYEQYF.

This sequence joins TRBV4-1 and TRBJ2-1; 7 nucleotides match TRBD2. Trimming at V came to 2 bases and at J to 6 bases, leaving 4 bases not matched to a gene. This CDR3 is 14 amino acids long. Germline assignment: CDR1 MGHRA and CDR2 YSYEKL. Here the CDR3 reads CASSQLAASNEQFF. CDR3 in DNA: TGCGCCAGCAGCCAACTAGCGGCGAGCAATGAGCAGTTCTTC.

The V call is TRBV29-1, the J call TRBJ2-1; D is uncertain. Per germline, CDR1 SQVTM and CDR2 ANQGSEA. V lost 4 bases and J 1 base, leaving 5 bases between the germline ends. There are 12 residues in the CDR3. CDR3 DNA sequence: TGCAGCGTTGGTCAATCCTACAATGAGCAGTTCTTC. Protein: CSVGQSYNEQFF.

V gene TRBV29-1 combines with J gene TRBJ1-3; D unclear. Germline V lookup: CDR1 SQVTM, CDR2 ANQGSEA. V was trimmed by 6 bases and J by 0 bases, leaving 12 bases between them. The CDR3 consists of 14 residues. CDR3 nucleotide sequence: TGCAGCGTGGAAACAGCCGACTCTGGAAACACCATATATTTT. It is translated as CSVETADSGNTIYF.

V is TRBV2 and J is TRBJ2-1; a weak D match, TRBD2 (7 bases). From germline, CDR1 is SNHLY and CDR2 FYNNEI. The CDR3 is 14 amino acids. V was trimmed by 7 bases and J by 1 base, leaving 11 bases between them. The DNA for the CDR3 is TGTGCCAGCAAGGCGGGGGCGTCCTACAATGAGCAGTTCTTC. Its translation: CASKAGASYNEQFF.

CDR3 nucleotide sequence: TGTGCCAGCAGCTTCAGGGGGATTGGCTACACCTTC. This translates into CASSFRGIGYTF. The V and J genes are TRBV7-9 and TRBJ1-2; 7 bases match TRBD1. The CDR3 runs 12 residues. CDR1 SEHNR and CDR2 FQNEAQ come from the germline V gene (reference sequence). V was clipped by 3 bases and J by 7 bases; unmatched bases: 2.

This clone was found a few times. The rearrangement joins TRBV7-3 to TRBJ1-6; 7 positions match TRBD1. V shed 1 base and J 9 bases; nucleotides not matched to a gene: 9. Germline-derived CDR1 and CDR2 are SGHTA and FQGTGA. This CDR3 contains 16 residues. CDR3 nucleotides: TGTGCCAGCAGCTTAAGTGGTGCAGGGGGAGCTTCACCCCTCCACTTT. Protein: CASSLSGAGGASPLHF. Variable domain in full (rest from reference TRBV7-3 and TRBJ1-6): GAGVSQTPSNKVTEKGKYVELRCDPISGHTALYWYRQSLGQGPEFLIYFQGTGAADDSGLPNDRFFAVRPEGSVSTLKIQRTERGDSAVYLCASSLSGAGGASPLHFGNGTRLTVT.

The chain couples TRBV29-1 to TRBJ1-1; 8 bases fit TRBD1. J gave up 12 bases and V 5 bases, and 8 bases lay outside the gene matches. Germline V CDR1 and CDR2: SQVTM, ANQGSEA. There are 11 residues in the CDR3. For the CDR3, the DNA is TGCAGCGTTAGCGGACAGGGAGTGACTTTCTTT. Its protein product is CSVSGQGVTFF.

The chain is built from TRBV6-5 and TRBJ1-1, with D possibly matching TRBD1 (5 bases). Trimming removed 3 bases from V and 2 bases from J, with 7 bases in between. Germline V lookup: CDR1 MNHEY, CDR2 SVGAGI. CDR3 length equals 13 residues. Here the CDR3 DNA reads TGTGCCAGCAGTTATCAGGGAAACACTGAAGCTTTCTTT. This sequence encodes CASSYQGNTEAFF.

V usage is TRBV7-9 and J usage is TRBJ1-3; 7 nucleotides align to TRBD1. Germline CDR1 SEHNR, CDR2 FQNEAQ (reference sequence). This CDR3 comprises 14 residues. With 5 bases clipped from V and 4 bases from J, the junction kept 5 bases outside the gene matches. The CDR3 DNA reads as TGTGCCAGCAGCCGACAGGGTATGGGAAACACCATATATTTT. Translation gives CASSRQGMGNTIYF.

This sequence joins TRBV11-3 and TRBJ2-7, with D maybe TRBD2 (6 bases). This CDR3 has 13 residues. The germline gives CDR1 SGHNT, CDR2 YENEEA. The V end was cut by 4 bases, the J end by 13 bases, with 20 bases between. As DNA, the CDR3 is TGTGCCAGCAGCTCCAGACTGGGGGGAGACTCATACTTC. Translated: CASSSRLGGDSYF.

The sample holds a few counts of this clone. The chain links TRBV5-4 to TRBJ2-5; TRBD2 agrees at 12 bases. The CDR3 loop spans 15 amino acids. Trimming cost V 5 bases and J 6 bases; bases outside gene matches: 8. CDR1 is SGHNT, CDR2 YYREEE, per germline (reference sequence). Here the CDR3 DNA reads TGTGCCAGCAGTGCGACTAGCGGGGGCCCCAAGACCCAGTACTTC. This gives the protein CASSATSGGPKTQYF.

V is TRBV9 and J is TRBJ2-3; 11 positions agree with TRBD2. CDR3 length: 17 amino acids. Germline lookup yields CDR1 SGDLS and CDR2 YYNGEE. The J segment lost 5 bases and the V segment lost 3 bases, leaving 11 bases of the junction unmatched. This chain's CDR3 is CASSGHTSGGYIDTQYF. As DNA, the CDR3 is TGTGCCAGCAGCGGTCACACTAGCGGGGGCTACATAGATACGCAGTATTTT.

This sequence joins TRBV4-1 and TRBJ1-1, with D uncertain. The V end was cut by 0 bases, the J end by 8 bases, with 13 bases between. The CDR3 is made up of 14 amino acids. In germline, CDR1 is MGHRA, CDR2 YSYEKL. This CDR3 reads CASSQDTRVTEAFF. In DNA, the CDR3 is TGCGCCAGCAGCCAAGATACGCGGGTTACCGAAGCTTTCTTT.

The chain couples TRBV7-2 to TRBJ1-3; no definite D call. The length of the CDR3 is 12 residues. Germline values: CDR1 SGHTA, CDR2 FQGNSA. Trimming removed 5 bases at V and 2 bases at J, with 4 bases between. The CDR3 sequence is CASSQTGNTIYF. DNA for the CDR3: TGTGCCAGCAGCCAGACTGGAAACACCATATATTTT.

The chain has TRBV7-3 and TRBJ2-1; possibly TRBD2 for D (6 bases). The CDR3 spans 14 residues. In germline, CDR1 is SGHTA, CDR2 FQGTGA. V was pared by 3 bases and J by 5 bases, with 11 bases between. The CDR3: CASSLPGTHNEQFF. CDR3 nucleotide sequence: TGTGCCAGCAGCTTGCCAGGGACTCACAATGAGCAGTTCTTC.

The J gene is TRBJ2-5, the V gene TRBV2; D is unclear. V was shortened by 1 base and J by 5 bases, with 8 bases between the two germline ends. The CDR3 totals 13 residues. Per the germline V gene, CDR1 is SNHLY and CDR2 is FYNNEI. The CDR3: CASSEVVSETQYF. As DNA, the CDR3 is TGTGCCAGCAGTGAAGTCGTTTCCGAGACCCAGTACTTC.